This T cell receptor beta chain emerged from a study of vaccination effects on CD4 cells after COVID-19 (dated by TCRdb to between 2021 and 2022). About the study as a whole: The ViraFEST assay stimulated PBMC with viral peptide pools and then used TCR sequencing to identify antigen-specific CD4+ T cell clonotypes by expansion. Across the study, the median time from the second dose to post-vaccine sampling was 72 days (range 14 to 241). Each well held 2 million to 2.5 million PBMC cultured in IMDM containing approximately 5.2% human AB serum, approximately 10 IU/ml IL-2 and gentamicin, along with 8 to 10 ug/ml peptides. In both COVID-19 convalescent patients and infection-naive vaccine recipients, the study compared SARS-CoV-2 spike-specific CD4+ TCR repertoires from before mRNA vaccination with those from after it. The full study included some 10 COVID-19 convalescent patients and several SARS-CoV-2-naive healthy vaccine recipients. Cultures from other donors in the study were sequenced with the Oncomine TCR Beta short-read assay on an Illumina iSeq 100.

To note about this clone: The antigen it binds to is not known. The input lacks base qualities; no much larger clone sits a single base away.

Libraries were prepared through the immunoSEQ multiplex PCR assay. DNA from the cultured, isolated CD4+ T cells was subjected to TCR beta CDR3 sequencing. The paper's data handling went like this. The analysis removed non-productive TCR sequences, trimmed reads to the CDR3 region, and retained only CDR3s that were 7 or more amino acids long. Antigen-specific clonotypes were identified with the MANAFEST web app by comparing expansion in peptide wells against reference cultures. To be called positive, a clone needed expansion at FDR<0.05 compared with the reference and with all other wells, an odds ratio greater than 5, and a frequency greater than 0.1% in two replicate wells. Clonotypes significantly expanded in SARS-CoV-2 spike wells and in at least one common cold coronavirus spike condition were defined as cross-reactive. Using the stringdist R package, CDR3 similarity was measured by Levenshtein distance, and unrooted trees were constructed with ape in R 3.6.1. Entries here come from immuneACCESS through TCRdb and include only in-frame sequences with V and J called. Some clones fail to appear in such tables; in the studies checked, an unresolved V gene covers under half of the shortfall, and the cause of the remainder is unknown. The DNA was the basis for D and trimming; V, J and clone size are from that table. Within this sample are 60,000 to 80,000 clones, with 74% of them counted one time only. The ten largest account for about 2.2% of the sample.

After around eleven days of culture, CD4+ T cells were isolated with the EasySep CD4+ T cell isolation kit. Participants received two doses of either the BNT162b2 or the mRNA-1273 mRNA SARS-CoV-2 vaccine. Healthy vaccine recipients had no prior SARS-CoV-2 infection, confirmed by negative nucleocapsid antibodies before and after vaccination. On days 3 and 7, half of the culture medium was replaced with fresh IL-2-containing medium. Unless noted otherwise, every peptide stimulation condition was cultured in triplicate wells. Using Ficoll-Paque Plus gradient centrifugation, PBMC were separated from whole blood and then either used fresh or cryopreserved at -140C. The QIAamp micro DNA kit was used to extract genomic DNA from the cultured CD4+ T cells. The CDR3 spans 12 residues, from the cysteine through the phenylalanine. The only DNA kept is the CDR3, 36 bases in frame from the first base. The germline V gene supplies CDR1 SGHRS and CDR2 YFSETQ. V lost 3 bases and J lost 3 bases; the stretch between them is 6 bases long.

Overall study outcomes, separate from this receptor: At late post-vaccination timepoints, both infection-induced and vaccine-induced clones showed marked clonal contraction, consistent with waning T cell responses. Among healthy vaccine recipients, nearly all vaccine-induced clones were SARS-CoV-2 mono-reactive, and just 1 of 255 was cross-reactive with common cold coronaviruses. Only a small number of convalescent patients were included, and no early post-infection timepoints were available, which limited the study.

The chain links TRBV5-1 with TRBJ1-2; TRBD1 could be the D gene, as 5 bases match. The starting material was CD4+ T cells from PBMCs cultured without peptide, obtained after COVID-19 vaccination. This receptor was taken from a human donor who received a COVID-19 vaccine. The DNA reads as follows: TGCGCCAGCAGCTGGGGCGACTATGGCTACACCTTC. It codes for CASSWGDYGYTF.